The rows below give T cell receptor beta chains drawn from one sample of a study of blood T cell repertoires in COVID-19. The repertoire was sequenced with immunoSEQ multiplex PCR; TCRdb's copy has only in-frame clones and lacks some. Altogether just over 250,000 clones are present, about 89% being singletons, with the ten largest covering roughly 9.8%. The material sequenced was peripheral blood. All receptors derive from a middle-aged man who had recovered from COVID-19. The CDR3 runs from the conserved cysteine through the conserved F or W. A D gene is named only where the DNA matches it firmly. Clone size is not always given. Where it is, it says once, few, many or a class for expanded clones.

abundance: few
d_gene: TRBD1
j_gene: TRBJ2-3
v_gene: TRBV5-4
CDR3nt: TGTGCCAGCAGTCGGATGACAGGGGGCGGCACAGATACGCAGTATTTT
CDR3aa: CASSRMTGGGTDTQYF

abundance: NA
d_gene: NA
j_gene: TRBJ1-1
v_gene: TRBV5-6
CDR3nt: TGTGCCAGCAGCTTGACTGTACAGGGCACTGAAGCTTTCTTT
CDR3aa: CASSLTVQGTEAFF

abundance: NA
d_gene: NA
j_gene: TRBJ2-1
v_gene: TRBV10-1
CDR3nt: TGCGCCAGCAGCGAGTTCCGGGGGTTTAGGAATGAGCAGTTCTTC
CDR3aa: CASSEFRGFRNEQFF

abundance: NA
d_gene: TRBD1
j_gene: TRBJ2-2
v_gene: TRBV7-6
CDR3nt: TGTGCCAGCAGCCTACAACAGGGGGCTGGCGGGGAGCTGTTTTTT
CDR3aa: CASSLQQGAGGELFF

abundance: NA
d_gene: NA
j_gene: TRBJ1-6
v_gene: TRBV2
CDR3nt: TGTGCCACTAAAACCCAGGGGCATAATTCACCCCTCCACTTT
CDR3aa: CATKTQGHNSPLHF

abundance: once
d_gene: TRBD1
j_gene: TRBJ2-3
v_gene: TRBV6-2/TRBV6-3
CDR3nt: TGTGCCAGCAGTTACACGGACAGGGTGGGAAGGACAGATACGCAGTATTTT
CDR3aa: CASSYTDRVGRTDTQYF

abundance: NA
d_gene: NA
j_gene: TRBJ2-1
v_gene: TRBV21-1
CDR3nt: TGTGCCAGCAGCAAAGTAGCGGGAAGGTCCTACAATGAGCAGTTCTTC
CDR3aa: CASSKVAGRSYNEQFF

abundance: few
d_gene: NA
j_gene: TRBJ2-7
v_gene: TRBV7-6
CDR3nt: TGTGCCAGCAGCCCCGCCGGTAGCAGCTACGAGCAGTACTTC
CDR3aa: CASSPAGSSYEQYF

abundance: NA
d_gene: NA
j_gene: TRBJ2-5
v_gene: TRBV7-6
CDR3nt: TGTGCCAGCAGCAAAAACGCCGGGGGAAACAAAGAGACCCAGTACTTC
CDR3aa: CASSKNAGGNKETQYF

abundance: NA
d_gene: TRBD2
j_gene: TRBJ2-5
v_gene: TRBV3-1/TRBV3-2
CDR3nt: TGTGCCAGCAGCCAAGAGATTACACTAGCGGGGGTTAAAGAGACCCAGTACTTC
CDR3aa: CASSQEITLAGVKETQYF

abundance: NA
d_gene: TRBD1
j_gene: TRBJ1-2
v_gene: TRBV5-1
CDR3nt: TGCGCCAGCAGCTTACAGGGGTCCCACTATGGCTACACCTTC
CDR3aa: CASSLQGSHYGYTF

abundance: NA
d_gene: NA
j_gene: TRBJ2-3
v_gene: TRBV2
CDR3nt: TGTGCCTCCATAGGGAGGACAGATACGCAGTATTTT
CDR3aa: CASIGRTDTQYF

abundance: once
d_gene: NA
j_gene: TRBJ1-3
v_gene: TRBV2
CDR3nt: TGTGCCAGCAGTGAAAGCTCAGGGGCCAACACCATATATTTT
CDR3aa: CASSESSGANTIYF

abundance: NA
d_gene: TRBD1
j_gene: TRBJ1-3
v_gene: TRBV7-8
CDR3nt: TGTGCCAGCAGCTTCCCTCTGGGACAGGGGAACACCATATATTTT
CDR3aa: CASSFPLGQGNTIYF

abundance: NA
d_gene: NA
j_gene: TRBJ1-2
v_gene: TRBV29-1
CDR3nt: TGCAGCGCCTCGACAGGAGGTACGAACTATGGCTACACCTTC
CDR3aa: CSASTGGTNYGYTF

abundance: few
d_gene: NA
j_gene: TRBJ1-1
v_gene: TRBV21-1
CDR3nt: TGTGCCAGCAGCAAAGAGGGGGATACTGAAGCTTTCTTT
CDR3aa: CASSKEGDTEAFF

abundance: NA
d_gene: TRBD1
j_gene: TRBJ2-7
v_gene: TRBV10-3
CDR3nt: TGTGCCATCAGTGAGTTTGGGACAGAGAGCTCCTACGAGCAGTACTTC
CDR3aa: CAISEFGTESSYEQYF

abundance: NA
d_gene: TRBD1
j_gene: TRBJ2-2
v_gene: TRBV4-3
CDR3nt: TGCGCCAGCAGCCCGTCGACAGGGGCTACCGGGGAGCTGTTTTTT
CDR3aa: CASSPSTGATGELFF

abundance: NA
d_gene: TRBD2
j_gene: TRBJ2-3
v_gene: TRBV7-9
CDR3nt: TGTGCCAGCAGCTTAATCGGCCTAGCGGGGGGCCGGCCAGATACGCAGTATTTT
CDR3aa: CASSLIGLAGGRPDTQYF

abundance: NA
d_gene: NA
j_gene: TRBJ2-6
v_gene: TRBV10-3
CDR3nt: TGTGCCATCAGTGCGGAGGTGGGGGGAGCTTGGGCTGGGGCCAACGTCCTGACTTTC
CDR3aa: CAISAEVGGAWAGANVLTF